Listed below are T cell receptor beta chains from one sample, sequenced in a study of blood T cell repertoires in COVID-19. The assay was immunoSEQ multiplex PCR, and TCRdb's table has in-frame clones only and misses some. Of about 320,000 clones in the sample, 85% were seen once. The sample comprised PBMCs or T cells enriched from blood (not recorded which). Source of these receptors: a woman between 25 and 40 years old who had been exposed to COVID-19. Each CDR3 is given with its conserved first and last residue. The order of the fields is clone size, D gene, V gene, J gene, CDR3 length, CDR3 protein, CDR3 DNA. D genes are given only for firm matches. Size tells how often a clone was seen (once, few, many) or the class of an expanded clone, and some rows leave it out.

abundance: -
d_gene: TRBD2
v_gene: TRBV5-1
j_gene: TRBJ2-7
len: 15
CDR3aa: CASSDGAGGHLEQYF
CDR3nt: TGCGCCAGCAGCGACGGGGCGGGGGGCCATCTCGAGCAGTACTTC

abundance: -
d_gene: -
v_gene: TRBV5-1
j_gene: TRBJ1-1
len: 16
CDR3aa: CASSSEPGAINTEAFF
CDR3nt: TGCGCCAGCAGCTCGGAACCAGGGGCGATTAACACTGAAGCTTTCTTT

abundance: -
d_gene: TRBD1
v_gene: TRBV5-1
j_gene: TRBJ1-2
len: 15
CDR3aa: CASSPRRDRENGYTF
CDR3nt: TGCGCCAGCAGCCCTCGACGGGACAGGGAAAACGGCTACACCTTC

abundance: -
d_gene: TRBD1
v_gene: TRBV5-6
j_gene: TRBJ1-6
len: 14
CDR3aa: CASSGTAKNSPLHF
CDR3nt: TGTGCCAGCAGCGGGACAGCGAAAAATTCACCCCTCCACTTT

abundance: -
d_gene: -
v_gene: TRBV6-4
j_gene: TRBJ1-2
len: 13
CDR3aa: CASSDAGFDGYTF
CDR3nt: TGTGCCAGCAGTGACGCGGGATTCGATGGCTACACCTTC

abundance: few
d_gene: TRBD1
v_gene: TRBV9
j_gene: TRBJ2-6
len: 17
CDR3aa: CASSARDRGNGANVLTF
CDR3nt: TGTGCCAGCAGCGCCCGGGACAGGGGCAATGGGGCCAACGTCCTGACTTTC

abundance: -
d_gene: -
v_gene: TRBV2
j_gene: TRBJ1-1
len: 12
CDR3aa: CASTRGNTEAFF
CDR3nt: TGTGCCAGTACAAGGGGGAACACTGAAGCTTTCTTT

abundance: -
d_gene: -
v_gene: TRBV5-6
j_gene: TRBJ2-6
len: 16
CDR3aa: CASSSQGRTGANVLTF
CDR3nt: TGTGCCAGCAGCTCACAGGGGAGGACTGGGGCCAACGTCCTGACTTTC

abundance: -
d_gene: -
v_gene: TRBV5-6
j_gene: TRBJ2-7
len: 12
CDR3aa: CASGYLTQEQYF
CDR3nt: TGTGCCAGTGGCTACCTGACTCAGGAGCAGTACTTC

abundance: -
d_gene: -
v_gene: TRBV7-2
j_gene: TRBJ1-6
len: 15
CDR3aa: CASSLDRAINSPLHF
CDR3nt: TGTGCCAGCAGCTTAGACAGGGCCATTAATTCACCCCTCCACTTT

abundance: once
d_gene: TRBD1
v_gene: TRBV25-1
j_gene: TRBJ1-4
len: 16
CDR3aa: CASSAPSGGLGEKLFF
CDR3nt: TGTGCCAGCAGTGCCCCCTCAGGGGGCCTCGGTGAAAAACTGTTTTTT

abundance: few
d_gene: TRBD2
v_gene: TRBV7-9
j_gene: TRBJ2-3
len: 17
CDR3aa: CASSLKGAGGQGDTQYF
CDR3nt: TGTGCCAGCAGCTTAAAGGGTGCGGGGGGGCAGGGAGATACGCAGTATTTT

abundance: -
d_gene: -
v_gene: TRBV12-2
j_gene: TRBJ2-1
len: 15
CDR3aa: CASRLRTEAYNEQFF
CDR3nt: TGTGCAAGTCGCTTGAGGACAGAGGCCTACAATGAGCAGTTCTTC

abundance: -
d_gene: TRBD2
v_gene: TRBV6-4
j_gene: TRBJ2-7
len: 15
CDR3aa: CASSASAGGPYEQYF
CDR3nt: TGTGCCAGCAGTGCCTCAGCGGGGGGGCCCTACGAGCAGTACTTC

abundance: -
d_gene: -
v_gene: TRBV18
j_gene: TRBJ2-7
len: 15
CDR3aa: CASSPPAGAGYEQYF
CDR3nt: TGTGCCAGCTCACCACCCGCAGGGGCCGGCTACGAGCAGTACTTC

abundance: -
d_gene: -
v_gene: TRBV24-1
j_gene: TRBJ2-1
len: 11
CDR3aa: CATSDRNEQFF
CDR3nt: TGTGCCACCAGTGATCGGAATGAGCAGTTCTTC

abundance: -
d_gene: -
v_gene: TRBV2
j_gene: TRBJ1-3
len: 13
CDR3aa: CASSDGSGGTIYF
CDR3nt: TGTGCCAGCAGTGACGGCAGCGGAGGCACCATATATTTT

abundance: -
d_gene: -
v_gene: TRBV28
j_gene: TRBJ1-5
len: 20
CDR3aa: CASSFRAWGGLQGLNQPQHF
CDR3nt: TGTGCCAGCAGTTTCCGTGCCTGGGGGGGGTTACAAGGTCTTAATCAGCCCCAGCATTTT

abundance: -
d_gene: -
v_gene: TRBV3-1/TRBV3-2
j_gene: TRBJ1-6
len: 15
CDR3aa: CASSQGTGLNSPLHF
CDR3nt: TGTGCCAGCAGCCAAGGAACAGGGCTGAATTCACCCCTCCACTTT

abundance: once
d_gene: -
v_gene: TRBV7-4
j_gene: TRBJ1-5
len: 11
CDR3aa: CASSPNQPQHF
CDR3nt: TGTGCCAGCAGCCCAAATCAGCCCCAGCATTTT

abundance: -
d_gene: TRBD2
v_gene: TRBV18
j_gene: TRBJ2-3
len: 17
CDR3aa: CASSPPILGLGTDTQYF
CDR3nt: TGTGCCAGCTCACCACCGATCCTGGGACTAGGCACAGATACGCAGTATTTT

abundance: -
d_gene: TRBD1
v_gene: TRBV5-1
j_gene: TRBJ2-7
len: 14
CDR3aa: CASSFEGTDYEQYF
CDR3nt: TGCGCCAGCAGCTTCGAAGGGACAGACTACGAGCAGTACTTC

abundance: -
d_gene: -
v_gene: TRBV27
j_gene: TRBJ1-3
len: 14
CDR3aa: CASSLSMRGNTIYF
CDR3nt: TGTGCCAGCAGTTTATCGATGCGCGGAAACACCATATATTTT

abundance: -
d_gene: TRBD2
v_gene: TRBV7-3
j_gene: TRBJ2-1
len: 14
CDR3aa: CASSFWGGVNEQFF
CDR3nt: TGTGCCAGCAGCTTCTGGGGGGGAGTTAATGAGCAGTTCTTC

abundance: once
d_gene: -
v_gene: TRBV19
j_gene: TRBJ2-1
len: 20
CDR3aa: CASSTYLQPGDSSSYNEQFF
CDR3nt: TGTGCCAGTAGTACATACCTCCAACCGGGGGACTCTAGCTCCTACAATGAGCAGTTCTTC

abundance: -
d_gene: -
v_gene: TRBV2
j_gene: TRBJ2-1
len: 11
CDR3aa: CASSSRDKQFF
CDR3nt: TGTGCCAGCAGTTCCCGGGATAAGCAGTTCTTC

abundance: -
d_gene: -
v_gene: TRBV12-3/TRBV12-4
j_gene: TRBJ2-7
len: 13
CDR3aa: CASSSDRSYEQYF
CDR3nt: TGTGCCAGCAGTTCTGACAGGAGCTACGAGCAGTACTTC

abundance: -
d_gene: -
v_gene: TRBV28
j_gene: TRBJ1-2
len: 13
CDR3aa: CASSSQVFYGYTF
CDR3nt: TGTGCCAGCAGTTCACAGGTTTTCTATGGCTACACCTTC

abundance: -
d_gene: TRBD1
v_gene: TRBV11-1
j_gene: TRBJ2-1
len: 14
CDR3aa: CASRPGQGRNEQFF
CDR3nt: TGTGCCAGCAGGCCGGGACAGGGGAGAAATGAGCAGTTCTTC

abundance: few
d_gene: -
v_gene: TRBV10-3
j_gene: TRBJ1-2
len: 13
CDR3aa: CAISGGGGIGYTF
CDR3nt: TGTGCCATCAGTGGGGGCGGGGGTATCGGCTACACCTTC

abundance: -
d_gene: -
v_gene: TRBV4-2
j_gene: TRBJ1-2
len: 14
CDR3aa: CASSQLGHNYGYTF
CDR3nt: TGTGCCAGCAGCCAATTAGGACACAACTATGGCTACACCTTC

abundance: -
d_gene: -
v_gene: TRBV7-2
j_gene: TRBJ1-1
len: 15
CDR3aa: CASSLLGGMNTEAFF
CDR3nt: TGTGCCAGCAGCCTTCTCGGGGGAATGAACACTGAAGCTTTCTTT

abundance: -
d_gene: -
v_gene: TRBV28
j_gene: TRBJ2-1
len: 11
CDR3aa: CATAGYGEQFF
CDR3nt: TGTGCCACCGCAGGGTATGGTGAGCAGTTCTTC

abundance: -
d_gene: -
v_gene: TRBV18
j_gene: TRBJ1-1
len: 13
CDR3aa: CASSLQENTEAFF
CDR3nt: TGTGCCAGCTCATTACAGGAGAACACTGAAGCTTTCTTT

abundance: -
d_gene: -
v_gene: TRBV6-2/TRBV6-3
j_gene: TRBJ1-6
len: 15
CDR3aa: CASSFSGTLNSPLHF
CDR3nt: TGTGCCAGCAGTTTTTCCGGGACACTTAATTCACCCCTCCACTTT

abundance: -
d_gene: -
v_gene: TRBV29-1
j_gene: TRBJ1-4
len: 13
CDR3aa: CSVGDGLNEKLFF
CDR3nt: TGCAGCGTTGGAGACGGACTTAATGAAAAACTGTTTTTT